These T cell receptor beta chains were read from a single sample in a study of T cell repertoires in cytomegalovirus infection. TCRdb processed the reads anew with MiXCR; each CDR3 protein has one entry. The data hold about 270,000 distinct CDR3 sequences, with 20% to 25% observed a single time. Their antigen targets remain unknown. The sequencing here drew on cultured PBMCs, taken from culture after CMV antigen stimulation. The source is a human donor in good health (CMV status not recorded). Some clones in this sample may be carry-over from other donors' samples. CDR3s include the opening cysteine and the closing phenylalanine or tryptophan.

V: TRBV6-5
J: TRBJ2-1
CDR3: CASSYGSGLAAYNEQFF

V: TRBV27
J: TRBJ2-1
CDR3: CASSSTTSGRSYNEQFF

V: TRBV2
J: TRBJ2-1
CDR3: CASSRGLEINEQFF

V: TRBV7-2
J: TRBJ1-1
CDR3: CASKAGGSTEAFF

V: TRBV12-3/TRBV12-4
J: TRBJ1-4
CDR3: CASSNGGPATNEKLFF

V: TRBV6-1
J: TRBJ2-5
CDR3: CAMTAGGRAGETQYF

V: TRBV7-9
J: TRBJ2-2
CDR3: CASTPGQGDTGELFF

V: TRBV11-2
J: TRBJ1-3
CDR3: CASSPWTGGFSGNTIYF

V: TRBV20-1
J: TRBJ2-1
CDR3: CSGGTGGRYEQFF

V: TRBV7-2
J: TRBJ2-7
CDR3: CASSLGGTGSMYEQYF

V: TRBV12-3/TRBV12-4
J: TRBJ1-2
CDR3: CASSDTGGDPVYKGYTF

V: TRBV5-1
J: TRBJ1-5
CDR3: CASSPRGLGQPQHF

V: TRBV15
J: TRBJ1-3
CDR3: CATSRDKQPGNTIYF

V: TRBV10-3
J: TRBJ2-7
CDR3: CAISDRRQSLSYEQYF

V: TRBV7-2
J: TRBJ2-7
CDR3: CASSITYEQYF

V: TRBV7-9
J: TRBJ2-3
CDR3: CASSLALSGHTDTQYF

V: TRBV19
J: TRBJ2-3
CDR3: CASRTGAGRTDTQYF

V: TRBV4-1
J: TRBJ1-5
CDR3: CASSQDPSGGNQPQHF

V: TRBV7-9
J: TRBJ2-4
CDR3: CASSAHRDTLAKNIQYF

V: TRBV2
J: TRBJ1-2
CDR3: CATSPTMATSNYGYTF

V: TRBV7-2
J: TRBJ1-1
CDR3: CASSLMVNTEAFF

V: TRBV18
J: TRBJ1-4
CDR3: CASSPSGRGGIEKLFF

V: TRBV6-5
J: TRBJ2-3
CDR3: CASSRLAGGKTDTQYF

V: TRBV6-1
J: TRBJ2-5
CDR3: CASTTDPGPRTETQYF

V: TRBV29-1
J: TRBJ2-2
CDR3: CSVRRGTGELFF

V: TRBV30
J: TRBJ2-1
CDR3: CAWTPGLGNEQFF

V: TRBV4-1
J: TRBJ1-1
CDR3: CASSQDQHPDTEAFF

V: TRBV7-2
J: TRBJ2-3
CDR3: CASSLRAGAADTQYF